Following are 20 T cell receptor beta chains from one sample sequenced in a study of T cell responses to AZD1222 COVID-19 vaccine. Assay used: immunoSEQ multiplex PCR; TCRdb lists only in-frame clones, some missing. The profile shows 90,000 to 120,000 clones, just over 90% of them singletons. Sequencing used peripheral blood, obtained 28 days after the second AZD1222 dose. The receptors stem from an adult who received the AZD1222 COVID-19 vaccine.

Concerning this clone itself: At the DNA level, this CDR3 is encoded by other sequences in the same sample as well. The chain couples TRBV9 to TRBJ1-2; D is unclear. The CDR3 extends over 13 amino acids. V lost 0 bases and J 2 bases, leaving 5 bases between the germline ends. Germline CDR1 is SGDLS and CDR2 is YYNGEE. The CDR3 DNA is TGTGCCAGCAGCGTAGACAGAAACTATGGCTACACCTTC. Protein: CASSVDRNYGYTF.

J is TRBJ1-5 and V is TRBV28; the D gene is possibly TRBD1 (5 bases). Looked up from germline, CDR1 is MDHEN and CDR2 is SYDVKM. The CDR3 extends over 13 amino acids. The ends were cut back, 11 bases at V and 5 bases at J, with 16 bases in the middle. CDR3 coding DNA: TGTGCCGGGGGATCAACGCTCCATCAGCCCCAGCATTTT. Its protein product is CAGGSTLHQPQHF.

The CDR3 protein is CASRTNFGLAGVTDTQYF. CDR3 coding DNA: TGTGCCAGCAGGACTAATTTCGGACTAGCGGGAGTTACAGATACGCAGTATTTT. The rearrangement links TRBV7-9 to TRBJ2-3; TRBD2 agrees at 13 bases. The CDR3 extends over 18 amino acids. Trimming removed 6 bases from V and 3 bases from J; junction bases left unmatched: 12. Germline CDR1 SEHNR, CDR2 FQNEAQ (reference sequence).

This clone has only one observation. The rearrangement links TRBV28 to TRBJ1-2; D remains ambiguous. Germline V gene data show CDR1 as MDHEN and CDR2 as SYDVKM. The CDR3 spans 14 residues. Deletions cut 7 bases from V and 4 bases from J, with 16 bases between. The CDR3 coding sequence is TGTGCCAGCAAAGGAGCAGGAGAATTCTATGGCTACACCTTC. Its translation: CASKGAGEFYGYTF.

The V call is TRBV30, the J call TRBJ1-5; D possibly corresponds to TRBD1 (6 bases). With 0 bases removed from V and 1 base from J, the gap between germline ends came to 10 bases. Germline lookup yields CDR1 GTSNPN and CDR2 SVGIG (reference sequence). CDR3 length: 15 amino acids. CDR3 region: CAWSVMGASNQPQHF. The CDR3, as DNA: TGTGCCTGGAGTGTAATGGGGGCCAGCAATCAGCCCCAGCATTTT.

The genes are TRBV7-9 and TRBJ2-1, with D perhaps given as TRBD1 or TRBD2 (5 bases each). V was pared by 0 bases and J by 5 bases, with 11 bases between. This CDR3 contains 15 residues. CDR1 and CDR2 (germline): SEHNR, FQNEAQ (reference sequence). CDR3 sequence: CASSLARDGDNEQFF. The CDR3 DNA is TGTGCCAGCAGCTTAGCCAGGGACGGGGACAATGAGCAGTTCTTC.

DNA for the CDR3: TGTGCCAGCAGTTTTTCAAGTGGCTATGGCTACACCTTC. This gives the protein CASSFSSGYGYTF. This chain connects TRBV12-3 or TRBV12-4 to TRBJ1-2, with unresolved D. V was cut by 3 bases and J by 4 bases, with 9 bases left in between. The length of the CDR3 is 13 residues.

The gene calls are TRBV28 and TRBJ1-4, with 10 bases matching TRBD1. V trimming: 6 bases; J trimming: 10 bases; junction bases outside the gene matches: 11. The CDR3 totals 15 residues. Per the germline V gene, CDR1 is MDHEN and CDR2 is SYDVKM. The CDR3 DNA is TGTGCCAGCAGCCCTTCGACAGGGGGCAAGGGAAAACTGTTTTTT. Its protein product is CASSPSTGGKGKLFF.

This chain uses TRBV11-3 with TRBJ2-1; D may be TRBD2 (5 bases). Trimming pared 4 bases from V and 8 bases from J, leaving 12 bases between. CDR1 SGHNT and CDR2 YENEEA come from the germline V gene. This CDR3 contains 13 residues. In DNA, the CDR3 is TGTGCCAGCAGCTCCGGGAATGACGATGAGCAGTTCTTC. Translating it yields CASSSGNDDEQFF.

The chain is built from TRBV6-5 and TRBJ1-2, with TRBD1 identical over 8 bases. The V and J ends lost 5 bases and 4 bases, in that order; junction bases with no gene match: 6. Germline V gene sequence: CDR1 MNHEY, CDR2 SVGAGI. This CDR3 has 14 residues. This CDR3 reads CASSHGTGIYGYTF. The CDR3 coding sequence is TGTGCCAGCAGTCACGGGACAGGAATCTATGGCTACACCTTC.

The chain combines TRBV7-9 with TRBJ1-5, with 7 bases lining up with TRBD1. After removal of 5 bases from V and 6 bases from J, the junction contained 4 bases not matched to a gene. Germline CDR1 and CDR2: SEHNR and FQNEAQ (reference sequence). The CDR3 has 13 amino acids. The CDR3 region has the DNA TGTGCCAGCAGCCCAGGGGGGGCTCAGCCCCAGCATTTT. Translated: CASSPGGAQPQHF.

The V and J genes are TRBV7-2 and TRBJ2-4; D tentatively fits TRBD1 or TRBD2 (7 bases each). Deletions cut 5 bases from V and 1 base from J, with 9 bases between. The germline gives CDR1 SGHTA, CDR2 FQGNSA. The CDR3 runs to 14 residues. CDR3 coding DNA: TGTGCCAGCAGCCAGGGGGGGGCCAAAAACATTCAGTACTTC. This translates into CASSQGGAKNIQYF.

CDR3: CASSLFDEQFF. The CDR3 bases are TGTGCCAGCAGCTTGTTTGATGAGCAGTTCTTC. The chain employs TRBV5-8 and TRBJ2-1; D call uncertain. V shed 1 base and J shed 8 bases, with 4 bases lying between them. Germline values: CDR1 SGHTS, CDR2 YDEGEE. There are 11 residues in the CDR3.

The chain carries TRBV5-1 and TRBJ2-3; possible D gene TRBD1, 5 bases. This CDR3 spans 16 amino acids. The germline V and J ends were trimmed by 0 bases and 2 bases, with 13 bases remaining between them. The germline V gene has CDR1 SGHRS and CDR2 YFSETQ. The CDR3 loop is CASSLGVAGNTDTQYF. The CDR3, as DNA: TGCGCCAGCAGCTTGGGGGTGGCAGGGAACACAGATACGCAGTATTTT. Drawing the rest from reference TRBV5-1 and TRBJ2-3, the complete variable domain is KAGVTQTPRYLIKTRGQQVTLSCSPISGHRSVSWYQQTPGQGLQFLFEYFSETQRNKGNFPGRFSGRQFSNSRSEMNVSTLELGDSALYLCASSLGVAGNTDTQYFGPGTRLTVL.

CDR3 nucleotide sequence: TGCAGCGTTGACATGACAGAAAAGAACACTGAAGCTTTCTTT. Translated, it gives CSVDMTEKNTEAFF. The chain joins TRBV29-1 to TRBJ1-1; a weak D match, TRBD1 (5 bases). Germline V gene sequence: CDR1 SQVTM, CDR2 ANQGSEA. Trimming left V 3 bases short and J 1 base short, with 12 bases between. The CDR3 consists of 14 residues.

CDR3 amino acids: CASSLEGTSYNEQFF. CDR3 in DNA: TGTGCCAGCAGCTTAGAGGGGACTAGCTACAATGAGCAGTTCTTC. The chain joins TRBV7-8 to TRBJ2-1; 8 nucleotides line up with TRBD2. Germline lookup yields CDR1 SGHVS and CDR2 FQNEAQ. Trimming cost V 1 base and J 3 bases; bases outside gene matches: 2. The CDR3 covers 15 residues.

The chain links TRBV4-1 to TRBJ1-2; TRBD1 might be the D (5 bases). Trimming removed 2 bases at V and 3 bases at J, with 10 bases between. This CDR3 region has 14 residues. Germline lookup yields CDR1 MGHRA and CDR2 YSYEKL. CDR3 sequence (DNA): TGCGCCAGCAGCCAAACGCCCAGGGACTATGGCTACACCTTC. Its protein is CASSQTPRDYGYTF.

Only one count was recorded for this clone. The V call is TRBV19, the J call TRBJ2-3; 9 bases fit TRBD1. Trimming cost V 4 bases and J 3 bases; bases outside gene matches: 8. The CDR3 runs to 16 residues. Per germline, CDR1 LNHDA and CDR2 SQIVND (reference sequence). The CDR3 loop is CASSNYRGRLTDTQYF. In DNA, the CDR3 is TGTGCCAGTAGTAATTACAGGGGGCGTTTAACAGATACGCAGTATTTT.

The J gene is TRBJ2-6, the V gene TRBV9, with D tentatively TRBD1 or TRBD2 (5 bases each). The CDR3 sequence is 16 residues long. In germline, CDR1 is SGDLS, CDR2 YYNGEE. Trimming removed 4 bases at V and 2 bases at J, with 13 bases between. The CDR3 protein is CASSSRVRAGANVLTF. In DNA form, the CDR3 reads TGTGCCAGCAGCTCCAGGGTGAGGGCTGGGGCCAACGTCCTGACTTTC.

V is TRBV11-3 and J is TRBJ2-3, with TRBD2 identical over 11 bases. This CDR3 spans 16 amino acids. Germline-derived CDR1 and CDR2 are SGHNT and YENEEA. Germline trimming cut 4 bases from V and 5 bases from J; bases unmatched to any gene: 8. The CDR3 sequence is CASSSLSGGAGDTQYF. Here the CDR3 DNA reads TGTGCCAGCAGCTCCCTTAGCGGGGGGGCAGGAGATACGCAGTATTTT.